This T cell receptor beta chain was sequenced during a study of OX40 agonist ivuxolimab in advanced cancers. Study summary: Participants could have had prior anti-PD-1, anti-PD-L1 or anti-CTLA-4 therapy, and roughly 39% had some. Three patients got partial responses; one had hepatocellular carcinoma and two had cutaneous melanoma.

Study results and caveats: With doses of 0.1 to 3.0 mg/kg, CD4+ and CD8+ blood T cells had undergone clonal expansion by week 6. Researchers did not determine the expanded peripheral T cells' antigen specificity.

The CDR3 contains 15 residues. The ends lost 3 bases at V and 0 bases at J; junction bases unmatched: 6. The V gene's germline CDR1 is SGHDT and CDR2 YYEEEE. Profiling relied on immunoSEQ multiplex PCR, and the TCRdb table lists in-frame clones only, not all of them. This sample has tens of thousands of clones, with 85% to 95% found just once. Turning to this clone: Its specificity is not known.

This specimen was CD4+ or CD8+ T cells sorted from blood, taken in a trial of the OX40 agonist ivuxolimab. This sequence originates from an adult with an advanced solid tumor such as melanoma, head and neck, liver or kidney cancer. The rearrangement joins TRBV5-6 to TRBJ2-7; TRBD1 matches at 7 bases. The CDR3 DNA is TGTGCCAGCAGCTCAGGGGGTGCCTACTCCTACGAGCAGTACTTC. Protein: CASSSGGAYSYEQYF. The variable domain in full, with the rest retrieved from reference TRBV5-6 and TRBJ2-7, is DAGVTQSPTHLIKTRGQQVTLRCSPKSGHDTVSWYQQALGQGPQFIFQYYEEEERQRGNFPDRFSGHQFPNYSSELNVNALLLGDSALYLCASSSGGAYSYEQYFGPGTRLTVT.